This TCR beta chain was documented in a study of blood T cells in healthy people across ages. The table lists this clonotype with many counts. Staff drew ten milliliters of peripheral blood from each donor. The germline V gene encodes CDR1 SGHAT and CDR2 FQDESV (reference sequence). V was clipped by 5 bases and J by 1 base, with 17 bases between them. The CDR3 spans 16 residues. It was with a sample-barcoded 5' primer and a J-beta primer mix that a second PCR of roughly 7 to 11 cycles was run. Every molecule of cDNA carried a tag from a template-switch adaptor with 12 random nucleotides. TCRdb ran MiXCR on the 5' RACE reads and lists one entry per CDR3 protein. The sample contains 1.5 million to 1.8 million distinct CDR3 sequences, approximately 42% of which appear only once.

The source material was blood. The rearrangement uses TRBV11-1 and TRBJ1-2; possible D gene TRBD1, 5 bases. This receptor was taken from a woman younger than 30 in good health. The CDR3 spells CASSGAYQPLNYGYTF. The CDR3 region has the DNA TGTGCCAGCAGCGGGGCTTACCAGCCCCTTAACTATGGCTACACCTTC.